This T cell receptor beta chain was sequenced for a study of Ad26.COV2.S vaccination and SARS-CoV-2 variants. Indicated treatment: roughly 18 received Ad26.COV2.S at low or high dose, single or two shots; 5 received placebo; per-sample allocation not given. Sample collection was performed on day 63 after the first vaccine or placebo injection. The repertoire was sequenced with immunoSEQ multiplex PCR; TCRdb's copy has only in-frame clones and lacks some. This sample has a few hundred thousand clones; around 92% occur once, and the top ten carry under 2%. The CDR3 covers 18 residues. The ends were cut back, 5 bases at V and 6 bases at J, with 25 bases in the middle. Germline loops: CDR1 LNHDA, CDR2 SQIVND (reference sequence).

The source is a person between 18 and 59 years old who received the Ad26.COV2.S COVID-19 vaccine or a placebo. The chain joins TRBV19 to TRBJ2-2; D is possibly TRBD2 (5 bases). Source: peripheral blood, taken in a trial of Ad26.COV2.S vaccine versus placebo. In DNA, the CDR3 is TGTGCCAGTAGTCCGGAGCGCCTCCGTCTGGAGGAAGCCGGGGAGCTGTTTTTT. Protein sequence: CASSPERLRLEEAGELFF.